This TCR beta chain was profiled in a study of blood T cell repertoires in COVID-19. Study information: Acute and convalescent COVID-19 specimens originated in the United States, Italy and Spain. PBMCs, B-cell-depleted T cells, or T cells provided the cDNA or gDNA that made up the material.

Original handling: Reference gene primer amplification yielded estimated nucleated cell counts. Data came from immunoSEQ multiplex PCR; TCRdb stores just in-frame clones and leaves some out. That table furnishes V, J and clone size, whereas the DNA furnished D and trimming. Here the sample spans some 120,000 clones, roughly four fifths being singletons. Germline V gene lookup returns CDR1 MNHEY and CDR2 SVGAGI. V gave up 6 bases and J gave up 14 bases; unmatched junction bases: 15. The CDR3 is made up of 13 amino acids. This TCR was recovered from a human donor in a cohort sampled during active COVID-19. Sequenced: peripheral blood. The chain has TRBV6-5 and TRBJ1-2; the match to TRBD1 covers 7 bases. CDR3 coding DNA: TGTGCCAGCAGAATTACATCGGACAGGCAAGAGACCTTC. This encodes CASRITSDRQETF.